Listed below are T cell receptor beta chains from one sample, sequenced in a study of blood T cells in healthy people across ages. A single record per CDR3 protein comes from TCRdb applying MiXCR to the 5' RACE reads. The sample includes approximately 780,000 distinct CDR3 sequences, more than 25% seen only once; the top ten take approximately 2.9%. A further study also used this sample, focusing on T cells of mothers and their children.

Sequencing was done on a sample of blood. Every receptor here comes from a boy aged 5 to 17 in good health. The CDR3 runs from the conserved cysteine through the conserved F or W. A D gene is named only where the DNA matches it firmly. Rows may omit the clone size; those that give it use once, few, many or a size class.

v_gene: TRBV7-6
abundance: few
d_gene: NA
j_gene: NA
CDR3aa: CASSLWHGETQYF

v_gene: TRBV9
abundance: few
d_gene: TRBD1
j_gene: TRBJ1-1
CDR3aa: CASSVSGGILNTEAFF

v_gene: TRBV28
abundance: NA
d_gene: NA
j_gene: NA
CDR3aa: CASSLLELADPWEQYF

v_gene: TRBV10-1
abundance: NA
d_gene: TRBD1
j_gene: TRBJ2-5
CDR3aa: CASSEGQGPETQYF

v_gene: TRBV2
abundance: once
d_gene: NA
j_gene: TRBJ2-5
CDR3aa: CASSEEIQETQYF

v_gene: TRBV3-1
abundance: NA
d_gene: NA
j_gene: TRBJ2-4
CDR3aa: CASSPGEKGKNIQYF

v_gene: TRBV10-3
abundance: NA
d_gene: TRBD1
j_gene: TRBJ1-3
CDR3aa: CAISSWGQQDSGNTIYF

v_gene: TRBV30
abundance: NA
d_gene: TRBD1
j_gene: TRBJ1-5
CDR3aa: CAWTWTGSNQPQHF

v_gene: TRBV4-2
abundance: NA
d_gene: TRBD2
j_gene: TRBJ2-7
CDR3aa: CASSQTGASGLAGNEQYF

v_gene: TRBV29-1
abundance: NA
d_gene: NA
j_gene: TRBJ2-2
CDR3aa: CSVEDVKGSNTGELFF

v_gene: TRBV24-1
abundance: NA
d_gene: TRBD1
j_gene: TRBJ2-2
CDR3aa: CATSDGQGRTGELFF

v_gene: TRBV25-1
abundance: NA
d_gene: TRBD2
j_gene: NA
CDR3aa: CASSEGPGTTRRYQETQYF

v_gene: TRBV9
abundance: NA
d_gene: TRBD1
j_gene: TRBJ1-2
CDR3aa: CASSGDRGHGYTF

v_gene: TRBV15
abundance: few
d_gene: NA
j_gene: TRBJ2-5
CDR3aa: CATSREVLAYRVEQLF

v_gene: TRBV5-3
abundance: NA
d_gene: TRBD1
j_gene: TRBJ2-2
CDR3aa: CARRRGTGPTGELFF

v_gene: TRBV28
abundance: few
d_gene: NA
j_gene: TRBJ1-4
CDR3aa: CASRNGTPNEKLFF

v_gene: TRBV3-1
abundance: NA
d_gene: TRBD2
j_gene: TRBJ2-1
CDR3aa: CASSRNPGGAQGEQFF

v_gene: TRBV11-2
abundance: NA
d_gene: NA
j_gene: TRBJ2-6
CDR3aa: CASSSRRGPLGANVLTF